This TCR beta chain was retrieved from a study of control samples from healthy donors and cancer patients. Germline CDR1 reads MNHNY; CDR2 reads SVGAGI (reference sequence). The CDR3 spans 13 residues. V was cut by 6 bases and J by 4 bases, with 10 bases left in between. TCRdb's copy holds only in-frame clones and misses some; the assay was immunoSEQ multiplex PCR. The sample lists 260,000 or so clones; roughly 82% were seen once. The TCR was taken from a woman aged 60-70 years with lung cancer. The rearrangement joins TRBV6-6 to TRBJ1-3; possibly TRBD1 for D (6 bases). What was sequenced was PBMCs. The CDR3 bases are TGTGCCAGCAGACGTGGACAGGGAAACACCATATATTTT. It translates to CASRRGQGNTIYF.